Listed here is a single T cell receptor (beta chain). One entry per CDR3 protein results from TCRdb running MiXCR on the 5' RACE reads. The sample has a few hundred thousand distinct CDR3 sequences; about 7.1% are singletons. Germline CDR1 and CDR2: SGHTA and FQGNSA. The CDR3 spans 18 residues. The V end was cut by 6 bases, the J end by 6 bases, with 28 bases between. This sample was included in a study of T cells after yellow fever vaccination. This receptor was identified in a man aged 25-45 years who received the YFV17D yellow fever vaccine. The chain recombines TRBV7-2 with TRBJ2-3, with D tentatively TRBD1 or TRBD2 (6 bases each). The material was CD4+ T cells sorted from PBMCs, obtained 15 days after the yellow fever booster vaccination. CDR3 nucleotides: TGTGCCAGCAGGACCTTAGCTGGGGGCAGGCGGGACGGGGATACGCAGTATTTT. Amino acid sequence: CASRTLAGGRRDGDTQYF.